Each of the 12 T cell receptor beta chains below was sequenced from the same sample in a study of T cell responses to AZD1222 COVID-19 vaccine (dated by TCRdb to the early 2020s). The time point label corresponds to: about 28 days (+/-7) after the second vaccine dose. The library relied on the immunoSEQ multiplex PCR assay. TCRdb's version of the immuneACCESS table is confined to in-frame rearrangements and falls short of the full clone set. An unresolved V gene accounts for under half of the shortfall where checked; the remainder is of unknown origin. In this sample the table shows 95,000 to 150,000 clones, roughly 85% of which occur a single time. The ten largest clones represent almost 4.5% of the sample. The sample in question was peripheral blood, obtained 28 days after the second AZD1222 dose. These receptor sequences come from an adult who received the AZD1222 COVID-19 vaccine.

The chain uses TRBV6-5 and TRBJ1-5; 7 nucleotides match TRBD1. V trimming: 6 bases; J trimming: 2 bases; junction bases outside the gene matches: 7. This CDR3 is built from 15 residues. Germline V lookup: CDR1 MNHEY, CDR2 SVGAGI. The DNA for the CDR3 is TGTGCCAGCAGCACCGGGACAGTGCGCAATCAGCCCCAGCATTTT. It translates to CASSTGTVRNQPQHF.

The rearrangement uses TRBV4-1 and TRBJ1-4; D call uncertain. Trimming cost V 0 bases and J 10 bases, with 3 bases left between them. This CDR3 has 11 residues. Germline V lookup: CDR1 MGHRA, CDR2 YSYEKL. The DNA of the CDR3 is TGCGCCAGCAGCCAAGAGAGAAAACTGTTTTTT. Its protein is CASSQERKLFF.

The J gene is TRBJ2-3, the V gene TRBV24-1; D remains unclear. V shed 5 bases and J shed 1 base, with 3 bases lying between them. Per the germline V gene, CDR1 is KGHDR and CDR2 is SFDVKD. The CDR3 contains 12 residues. This CDR3 is CATSVGTDTQYF. In DNA, the CDR3 is TGTGCCACCAGTGTGGGCACAGATACGCAGTATTTT.

The chain combines TRBV11-2 with TRBJ1-4; 9 bases agree with TRBD1. The CDR3 runs 15 residues. V shed 4 bases and J 8 bases; nucleotides not matched to a gene: 8. The germline CDR1 and CDR2 sequences are SGHAT and FQNNGV. CDR3 in DNA: TGTGCCAGCAGCTCCTACAGGGGGCGAGACGAAAAACTGTTTTTT. Translated: CASSSYRGRDEKLFF.

This clone was counted only a few times. V is TRBV24-1 and J is TRBJ2-1, with 7 bases matching TRBD1. J lost 5 bases, V lost 4 bases, and 10 bases had no gene match. CDR3 length: 16 amino acids. Germline-derived CDR1 and CDR2 are KGHDR and SFDVKD. CDR3 loop: CATSDQTGWPHNEQFF. CDR3 nucleotide sequence: TGTGCCACCAGTGACCAGACAGGGTGGCCCCACAATGAGCAGTTCTTC.

This chain joins TRBV18 and TRBJ2-3, with 10 bases identical to TRBD2. Trimming at V came to 3 bases and at J to 6 bases, leaving 6 bases not matched to a gene. The CDR3 totals 15 residues. Germline CDR1 KGHSH, CDR2 LQKENI. CDR3 sequence: CASSPERGGSDTQYF. The DNA of the CDR3 is TGTGCCAGCTCACCGGAGCGGGGGGGTTCCGATACGCAGTATTTT.

The chain joins TRBV7-3 to TRBJ1-3, with 9 bases matching TRBD1. V trimming: 5 bases; J trimming: 2 bases; junction bases outside the gene matches: 4. The CDR3 is 15 residues long. Per the germline V gene, CDR1 is SGHTA and CDR2 is FQGTGA. The CDR3 DNA reads TGTGCCAGCAGCGCACAGGGGGCTACTGGAAACACCATATATTTT. Residues: CASSAQGATGNTIYF.

The chain carries TRBV11-2 and TRBJ1-5; D not resolved. Per the germline V gene, CDR1 is SGHAT and CDR2 is FQNNGV. This CDR3 is 13 amino acids long. The V end lost 6 bases, the J end lost 2 bases, and 8 bases lay between the germline ends. The CDR3: CASSPDGNQPQHF. The CDR3 nucleotides read TGTGCCAGCAGTCCTGACGGCAATCAGCCCCAGCATTTT.

The chain couples TRBV11-2 to TRBJ2-5; 8 bases are shared with TRBD2. The germline V gene encodes CDR1 SGHAT and CDR2 FQNNGV. The CDR3 is 17 residues long. With V trimmed by 1 base and J by 5 bases, 12 bases remained unmatched. Here the CDR3 reads CASSLGVISGASETQYF. The CDR3 DNA sequence: TGTGCCAGCAGCTTAGGTGTGATTAGCGGGGCGTCTGAGACCCAGTACTTC.

The V gene is TRBV24-1, the J gene TRBJ1-4, with a tentative D call TRBD1 (5 bases). The CDR3 has 15 residues. V was shortened by 7 bases and J by 6 bases, with 17 bases between the two germline ends. The germline V gene encodes CDR1 KGHDR and CDR2 SFDVKD. This chain's CDR3 is CATSPEGARYEKLFF. The CDR3 DNA reads as TGTGCCACCAGCCCCGAAGGGGCTCGATATGAAAAACTGTTTTTT.

This chain connects TRBV5-4 to TRBJ1-3, with D possibly being TRBD1 (6 bases). The CDR3 runs to 15 residues. CDR1 SGHNT and CDR2 YYREEE come from the germline V gene (reference sequence). V was pared by 5 bases and J by 0 bases, with 12 bases between. CDR3 in amino acids: CASSPGHHSGNTIYF. The CDR3 nucleotides read TGTGCCAGCAGTCCGGGACACCACTCTGGAAACACCATATATTTT.

The chain joins TRBV16 to TRBJ1-5, with a tentative D call TRBD1 (6 bases). The V end was cut by 3 bases, the J end by 6 bases, with 15 bases between. The germline CDR1 and CDR2 sequences are KGHSY and FQNENV. This CDR3 comprises 15 residues. CDR3 sequence (DNA): TGTGCCAGCAGCCAGCAGGACAGAAGGAGTCAGCCCCAGCATTTT. Encoded protein: CASSQQDRRSQPQHF. Full variable domain (missing parts from reference TRBV16 and TRBJ1-5): GEEVAQTPKHLVRGEGQKAKLYCAPIKGHSYVFWYQQVLKNEFKFLISFQNENVFDETGMPKERFSAKCLPNSPCSLEIQATKLEDSAVYFCASSQQDRRSQPQHFGDGTRLSIL.